Following are 18 T cell receptor beta chains from one sample sequenced in a study of beta chain features in type 1 diabetes. The isolated RNA, all of it, was reverse transcribed, so expressed TCRB transcripts were what got sequenced. Measured with immunoSEQ multiplex PCR; TCRdb has only the in-frame clones, and not every one. The sample yields around 250,000 clones, about 25% seen once. Sequenced input: central memory CD4+ T cells from blood. The origin of the receptors is a young man in good health.

This clone occurred a few times. This chain joins TRBV2 and TRBJ2-7, with D possibly being TRBD2 (6 bases). CDR3 length: 15 amino acids. The V end lost 0 bases, the J end lost 4 bases, and 13 bases lay between the germline ends. The germline V gene has CDR1 SNHLY and CDR2 FYNNEI. Here the CDR3 DNA reads TGTGCCAGCAGTGAAGCAAAGAGCGGGCCTTACGAGCAGTACTTC. It codes for CASSEAKSGPYEQYF.

This clone was observed a handful of times. The V call is TRBV28, the J call TRBJ2-2; no definite D call. Trimming pared 8 bases from V and 1 base from J, leaving 8 bases between. Per germline, CDR1 MDHEN and CDR2 SYDVKM. This CDR3 has 13 residues. In nucleotides, the CDR3 is TGTGCCAGCGGGAACAGGAACACCGGGGAGCTGTTTTTT. The encoded protein is CASGNRNTGELFF.

This chain connects TRBV25-1 to TRBJ1-6, with TRBD1 identical over 9 bases. The trim removed 8 bases at V and 7 bases at J, leaving 12 bases unmatched. Germline V gene sequence: CDR1 MGHDK, CDR2 SYGVNS. The CDR3 contains 16 residues. The chain's CDR3 is CASGGPRDRDNSPLHF. DNA for the CDR3: TGTGCCAGCGGGGGCCCCCGGGACAGGGACAATTCACCCCTCCACTTT.

This clone was picked up a small number of times. The chain has TRBV4-2 and TRBJ2-7, with 9 bases identical to TRBD2. V trimming: 2 bases; J trimming: 0 bases; junction bases outside the gene matches: 11. Germline V lookup: CDR1 LGHNA, CDR2 YNFKEQ. CDR3 length: 18 amino acids. CDR3 sequence: CASSQLGGSGGHSYEQYF. The CDR3 nucleotides read TGTGCCAGCAGCCAACTCGGCGGCAGCGGGGGGCACTCCTACGAGCAGTACTTC.

This clone occurred many times. The chain couples TRBV6-5 to TRBJ2-4, with 8 bases aligning to TRBD1. Germline CDR1 and CDR2: MNHEY and SVGAGI. This CDR3 is built from 14 residues. V dropped 4 bases and J dropped 1; count of bases not matched to a gene: 0. In DNA, the CDR3 is TGTGCCAGCAGTTCAGGGGGCGCCAAAAACATTCAGTACTTC. This gives the protein CASSSGGAKNIQYF.

V gene TRBV6-6 combines with J gene TRBJ2-5, with D possibly TRBD1 on 6 matching bases. CDR3 length: 15 residues. Germline assignment: CDR1 MNHNY and CDR2 SVGAGI (reference sequence). V dropped 7 bases and J dropped 4 bases, with 19 bases sitting between them. The CDR3 is CASILRRQGRETQYF. The CDR3 bases are TGTGCCAGCATCTTAAGGCGGCAGGGGAGAGAGACCCAGTACTTC.

Remarks on this clone: The identical CDR3 is also encoded by other nucleotide sequences in the sample. The J gene is TRBJ2-6, the V gene TRBV29-1, with D uncertain. Germline assignment: CDR1 SQVTM and CDR2 ANQGSEA. V was trimmed by 3 bases and J by 0 bases, leaving 3 bases between them. This CDR3 spans 13 amino acids. CDR3 DNA: TGCAGCGTTGATTCCTCTGGGGCCAACGTCCTGACTTTC. Translated, it gives CSVDSSGANVLTF.

This rearrangement joins TRBV28 to TRBJ2-7, with TRBD2 as a possible D gene (6 bases). The CDR3 is made up of 14 amino acids. The germline gives CDR1 MDHEN, CDR2 SYDVKM. Trimming took 6 bases from V and 3 from J, leaving 15 bases between them. The CDR3 DNA sequence: TGTGCCAGCAGGCTCAAAGGAGGGAGCTACGAGCAGTACTTC. It yields the protein CASRLKGGSYEQYF.

The V gene is TRBV5-1, the J gene TRBJ1-1, with a possible D match to TRBD1 (5 bases). Between the trimmed V and J ends, which lost 3 bases and 8 bases, there was a span of 14 bases. The CDR3 consists of 13 residues. Germline loops: CDR1 SGHRS, CDR2 YFSETQ. The CDR3 DNA reads TGCGCCAGCAGCTCTGGGGCCCAACCAGAAGCTTTCTTT. Translated, it gives CASSSGAQPEAFF. Combining the CDR3 with reference TRBV5-1 and TRBJ1-1 gives the whole variable domain KAGVTQTPRYLIKTRGQQVTLSCSPISGHRSVSWYQQTPGQGLQFLFEYFSETQRNKGNFPGRFSGRQFSNSRSEMNVSTLELGDSALYLCASSSGAQPEAFFGQGTRLTVV.

The rearrangement joins TRBV5-1 to TRBJ1-2; TRBD1 aligns across 7 bases. V gave up 0 bases and J gave up 3 bases; unmatched junction bases: 2. The V gene's germline CDR1 is SGHRS and CDR2 YFSETQ. This CDR3 contains 14 residues. CDR3 sequence reads: CASSLDRGYYGYTF. CDR3 coding DNA: TGCGCCAGCAGCTTGGACAGGGGATACTATGGCTACACCTTC. The full variable domain, rest sourced from reference TRBV5-1 and TRBJ1-2, is KAGVTQTPRYLIKTRGQQVTLSCSPISGHRSVSWYQQTPGQGLQFLFEYFSETQRNKGNFPGRFSGRQFSNSRSEMNVSTLELGDSALYLCASSLDRGYYGYTFGSGTRLTVV.

There are a few counts of this clone. V is TRBV29-1 and J is TRBJ2-7, with TRBD1 matching 8 bases. This CDR3 spans 15 amino acids. Germline loops: CDR1 SQVTM, CDR2 ANQGSEA. V lost 4 bases to trimming and J lost 3 bases; unmatched junction nucleotides: 11. This chain's CDR3 is CSVGQGASQDYEQYF. The CDR3 region has the DNA TGCAGCGTTGGGCAGGGGGCCTCCCAGGACTACGAGCAGTACTTC.

V gene TRBV30 combines with J gene TRBJ2-1; 9 nucleotides agree with TRBD2. The V and J ends lost 3 bases and 7 bases, in that order; junction bases with no gene match: 7. The CDR3 covers 14 residues. Germline CDR1 reads GTSNPN; CDR2 reads SVGIG (reference sequence). CDR3 amino acids: CAWRGGGAMNEQFF. For the CDR3, the DNA is TGTGCCTGGAGAGGCGGGGGGGCCATGAATGAGCAGTTCTTC.

There are a few counts of this clone. V usage is TRBV5-1 and J usage is TRBJ2-3; the D gene is possibly TRBD2 (6 bases). CDR3 length equals 15 residues. CDR1 and CDR2 from the germline V gene are SGHRS and YFSETQ. Between the trimmed V and J ends, which lost 0 bases and 4 bases, there was a span of 12 bases. In DNA, the CDR3 is TGCGCCAGCAGCTTGGGCGCGGGAAACTCAGATACGCAGTATTTT. Encoded protein: CASSLGAGNSDTQYF. Full variable domain (rest looked up from reference TRBV5-1 and TRBJ2-3): KAGVTQTPRYLIKTRGQQVTLSCSPISGHRSVSWYQQTPGQGLQFLFEYFSETQRNKGNFPGRFSGRQFSNSRSEMNVSTLELGDSALYLCASSLGAGNSDTQYFGPGTRLTVL.

The chain combines TRBV7-2 with TRBJ1-2, with D perhaps matching TRBD1 (5 bases). Trimming took 5 bases from V and 7 from J, leaving 11 bases between them. Germline CDR1 SGHTA, CDR2 FQGNSA. The CDR3 runs 12 residues. The CDR3: CASSPRVFGYTF. Written as DNA, the CDR3 is TGTGCCAGCAGCCCCAGGGTTTTTGGCTACACCTTC.

This rearrangement joins TRBV6-5 to TRBJ1-2; a weak D match, TRBD1 (5 bases). Germline-derived CDR1 and CDR2 are MNHEY and SVGAGI. The V end was cut by 2 bases, the J end by 4 bases, with 14 bases between. CDR3 length: 15 residues. The CDR3 is CASSYKGGGAYGYTF. CDR3 nucleotides: TGTGCCAGCAGTTACAAGGGTGGAGGGGCCTATGGCTACACCTTC.

Comment on this clone: A single base separates this from a much larger clone, so it may be a read error. The chain joins TRBV5-4 to TRBJ2-3, with D perhaps matching TRBD1 or TRBD2 (5 bases each). The germline V and J ends were trimmed by 4 bases and 6 bases, with 15 bases remaining between them. The CDR3 extends over 14 amino acids. The germline V gene encodes CDR1 SGHNT and CDR2 YYREEE (reference sequence). The CDR3 sequence: CASSLRGRTDTQYF. Written as DNA, the CDR3 is TGTGCCAGCAGCCTAAGGGGCAGGACTGATACGCAGTATTTT. The whole variable domain, filled in from reference TRBV5-4 and TRBJ2-3, reads ETGVTQSPTHLIKTRGQQVTLRCSSQSGHNTVSWYQQALGQGPQFIFQYYREEENGRGNFPPRFSGLQFPNYSSELNVNALELDDSALYLCASSLRGRTDTQYFGPGTRLTVL.

This clone was counted once. The rearrangement links TRBV7-9 to TRBJ2-1; TRBD2 agrees at 10 bases. Per the germline V gene, CDR1 is SEHNR and CDR2 is FQNEAQ (reference sequence). Trimming cost V 4 bases and J 8 bases; bases outside gene matches: 8. The CDR3 is made up of 15 amino acids. CDR3 nucleotide sequence: TGTGCCAGCAGCTCCCGAGCGGGAGGGCCAGATGAGCAGTTCTTC. This translates into CASSSRAGGPDEQFF.

This clone has only a few counts. V and J are TRBV5-1 and TRBJ2-7; D is unresolved. Trimming left V 9 bases short and J 2 bases short, with 18 bases between. CDR1 and CDR2 (germline): SGHRS, YFSETQ. CDR3 length: 14 residues. The CDR3 bases are TGCGCCACCGCTAAGAGGAACCCCACCTACGAGCAGTACTTC. Translation gives CATAKRNPTYEQYF.